This record looks at one T cell receptor beta chain sequence and its context. Its antigen is still unknown. CDR1 is MNHNS, CDR2 SASEGT, per germline. The CDR3 sequence is 16 residues long. The ends were cut back, 4 bases at V and 0 bases at J, with 13 bases in the middle. This entry comes from a study of OX40 agonist ivuxolimab in advanced cancers. Study outcomes and limitations: The study observed clonal expansion of CD4+ and CD8+ blood T cells by week 6 at 0.1 to 3.0 mg/kg.

The table came from immunoSEQ multiplex PCR; TCRdb's copy has only in-frame clones and leaves some out. Altogether 70,000 to 85,000 clones are present, 90% being singletons, with the ten largest covering around 0.69%. The sample here was CD4+ or CD8+ T cells sorted from blood, taken in a trial of the OX40 agonist ivuxolimab. The chain carries TRBV6-1 and TRBJ1-5, with D perhaps matching TRBD1 (5 bases). This clonotype originated in an adult with an advanced solid tumor such as melanoma, head and neck, liver or kidney cancer. The CDR3 is CASSVGGTYSNQPQHF. The CDR3 region has the DNA TGTGCCAGCAGTGTTGGGGGGACTTATAGCAATCAGCCCCAGCATTTT.